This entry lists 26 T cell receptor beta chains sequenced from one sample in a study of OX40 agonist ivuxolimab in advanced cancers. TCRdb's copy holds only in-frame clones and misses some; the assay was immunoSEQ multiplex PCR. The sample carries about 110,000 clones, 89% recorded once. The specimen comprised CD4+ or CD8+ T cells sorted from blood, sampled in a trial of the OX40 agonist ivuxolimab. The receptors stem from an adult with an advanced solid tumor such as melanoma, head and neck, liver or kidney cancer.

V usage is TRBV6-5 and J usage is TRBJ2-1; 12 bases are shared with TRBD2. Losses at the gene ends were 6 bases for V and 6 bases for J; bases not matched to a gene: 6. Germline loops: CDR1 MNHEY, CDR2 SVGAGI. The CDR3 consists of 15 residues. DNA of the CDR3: TGTGCCAGCAGCCGTCCTAGCGGGAGGGCCAATGAGCAGTTCTTC. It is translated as CASSRPSGRANEQFF.

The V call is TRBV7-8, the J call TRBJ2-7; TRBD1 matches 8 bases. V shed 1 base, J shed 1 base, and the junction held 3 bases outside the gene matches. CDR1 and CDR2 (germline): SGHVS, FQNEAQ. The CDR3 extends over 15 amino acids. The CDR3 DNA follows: TGTGCCAGCAGCTTAGGGGGACAGGAGTCCTACGAGCAGTACTTC. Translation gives CASSLGGQESYEQYF.

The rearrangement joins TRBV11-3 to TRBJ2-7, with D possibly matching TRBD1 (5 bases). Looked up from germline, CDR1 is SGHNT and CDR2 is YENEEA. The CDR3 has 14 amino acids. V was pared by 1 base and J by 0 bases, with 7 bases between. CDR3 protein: CASSLGQSSYEQYF. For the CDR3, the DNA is TGTGCCAGCAGCTTAGGACAGAGCTCCTACGAGCAGTACTTC.

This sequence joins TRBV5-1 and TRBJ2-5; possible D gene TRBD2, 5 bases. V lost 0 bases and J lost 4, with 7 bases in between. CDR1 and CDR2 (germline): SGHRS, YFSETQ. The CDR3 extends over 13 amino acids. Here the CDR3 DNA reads TGCGCCAGCAGCTTGGAAGGAGGAGAGACCCAGTACTTC. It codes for CASSLEGGETQYF. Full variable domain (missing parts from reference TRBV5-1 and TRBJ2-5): KAGVTQTPRYLIKTRGQQVTLSCSPISGHRSVSWYQQTPGQGLQFLFEYFSETQRNKGNFPGRFSGRQFSNSRSEMNVSTLELGDSALYLCASSLEGGETQYFGPGTRLLVL.

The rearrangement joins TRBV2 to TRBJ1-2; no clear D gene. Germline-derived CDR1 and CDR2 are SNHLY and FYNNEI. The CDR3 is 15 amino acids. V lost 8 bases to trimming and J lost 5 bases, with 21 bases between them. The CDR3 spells CASHFFQDSVYGYTF. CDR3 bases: TGTGCCAGCCATTTCTTCCAGGACTCGGTGTATGGCTACACCTTC.

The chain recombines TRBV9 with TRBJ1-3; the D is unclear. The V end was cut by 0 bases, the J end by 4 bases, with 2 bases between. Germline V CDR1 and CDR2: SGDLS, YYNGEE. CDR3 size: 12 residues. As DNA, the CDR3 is TGTGCCAGCAGCGTAGTGGGAAACACCATATATTTT. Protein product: CASSVVGNTIYF.

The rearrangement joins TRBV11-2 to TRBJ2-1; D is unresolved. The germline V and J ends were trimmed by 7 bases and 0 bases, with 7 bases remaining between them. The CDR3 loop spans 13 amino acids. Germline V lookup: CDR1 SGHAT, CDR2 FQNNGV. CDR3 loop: CASTASSYNEQFF. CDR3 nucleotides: TGTGCCAGCACGGCGAGCTCCTACAATGAGCAGTTCTTC.

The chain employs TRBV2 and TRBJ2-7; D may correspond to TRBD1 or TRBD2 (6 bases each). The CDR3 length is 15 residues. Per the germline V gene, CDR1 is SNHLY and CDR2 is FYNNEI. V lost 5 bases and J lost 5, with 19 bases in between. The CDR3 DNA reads TGTGCCAGCAGTCCGGCAGGGGAGGTTGTGGACGAGCAGTACTTC. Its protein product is CASSPAGEVVDEQYF.

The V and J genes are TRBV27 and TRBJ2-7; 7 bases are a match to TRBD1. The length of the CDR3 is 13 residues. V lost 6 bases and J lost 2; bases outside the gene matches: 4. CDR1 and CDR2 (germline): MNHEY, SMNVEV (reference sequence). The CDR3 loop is CASSRTGTYEQYF. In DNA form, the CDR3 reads TGTGCCAGCAGCCGGACAGGAACCTACGAGCAGTACTTC.

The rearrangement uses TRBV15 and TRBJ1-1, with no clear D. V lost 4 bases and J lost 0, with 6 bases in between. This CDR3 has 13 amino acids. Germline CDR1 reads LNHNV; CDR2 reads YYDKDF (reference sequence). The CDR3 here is CATSTSLNTEAFF. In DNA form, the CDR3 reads TGTGCCACCAGCACTTCCTTGAACACTGAAGCTTTCTTT. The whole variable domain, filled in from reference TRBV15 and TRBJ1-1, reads DAMVIQNPRYQVTQFGKPVTLSCSQTLNHNVMYWYQQKSSQAPKLLFHYYDKDFNNEADTPDNFQSRRPNTSFCFLDIRSPGLGDTAMYLCATSTSLNTEAFFGQGTRLTVV.

Written as DNA, the CDR3 is TGTGCCAGCAGCCTCATAAGGGGGCACAGGGGGACTGAAGCTTTCTTT. Encoded protein: CASSLIRGHRGTEAFF. V usage is TRBV7-8 and J usage is TRBJ1-1; 8 bases are shared with TRBD1. The J segment lost 5 bases and the V segment lost 5 bases, leaving 13 bases of the junction unmatched. CDR1 is SGHVS, CDR2 FQNEAQ, per germline. The CDR3 length is 16 residues.

CDR3 in amino acids: CASSPLYGVESYEQYF. CDR3 DNA sequence: TGTGCCAGCAGCCCCCTGTATGGGGTAGAGTCCTACGAGCAGTACTTC. The V call is TRBV9, the J call TRBJ2-7; D remains ambiguous. From germline, CDR1 is SGDLS and CDR2 YYNGEE. The V and J ends lost 4 bases and 1 base respectively, with 18 bases between them. This CDR3 comprises 16 residues.

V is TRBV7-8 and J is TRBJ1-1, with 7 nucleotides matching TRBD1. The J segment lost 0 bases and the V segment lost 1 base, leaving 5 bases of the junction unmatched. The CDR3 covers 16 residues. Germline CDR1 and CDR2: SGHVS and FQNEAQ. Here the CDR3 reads CASSLGTGYMNTEAFF. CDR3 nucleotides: TGTGCCAGCAGCTTAGGGACAGGTTATATGAACACTGAAGCTTTCTTT.

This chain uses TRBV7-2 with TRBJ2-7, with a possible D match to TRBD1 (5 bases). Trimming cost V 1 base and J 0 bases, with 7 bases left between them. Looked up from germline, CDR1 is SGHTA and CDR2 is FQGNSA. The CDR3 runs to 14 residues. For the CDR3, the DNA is TGTGCCAGCAGCTTAGGCGACAGCTCCTACGAGCAGTACTTC. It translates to CASSLGDSSYEQYF.

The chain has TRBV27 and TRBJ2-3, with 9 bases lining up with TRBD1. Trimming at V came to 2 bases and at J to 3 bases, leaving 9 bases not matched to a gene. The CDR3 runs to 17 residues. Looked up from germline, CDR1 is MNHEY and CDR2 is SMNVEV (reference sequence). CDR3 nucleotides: TGTGCCAGCAGTTTAGATGTTGGGACAGGGCGGACAGATACGCAGTATTTT. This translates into CASSLDVGTGRTDTQYF.

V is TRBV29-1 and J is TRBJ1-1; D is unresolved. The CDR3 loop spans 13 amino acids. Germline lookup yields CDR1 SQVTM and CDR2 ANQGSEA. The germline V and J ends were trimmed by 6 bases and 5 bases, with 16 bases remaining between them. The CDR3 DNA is TGCAGCGTAAGCCTATCAACCCGGACTGAAGCTTTCTTT. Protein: CSVSLSTRTEAFF.

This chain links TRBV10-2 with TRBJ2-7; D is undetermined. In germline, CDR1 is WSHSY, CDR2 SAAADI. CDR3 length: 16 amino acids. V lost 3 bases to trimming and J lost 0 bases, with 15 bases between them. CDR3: CASSDVSSSSSYEQYF. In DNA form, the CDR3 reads TGCGCCAGCAGTGATGTCAGCTCCTCTAGCTCCTACGAGCAGTACTTC.

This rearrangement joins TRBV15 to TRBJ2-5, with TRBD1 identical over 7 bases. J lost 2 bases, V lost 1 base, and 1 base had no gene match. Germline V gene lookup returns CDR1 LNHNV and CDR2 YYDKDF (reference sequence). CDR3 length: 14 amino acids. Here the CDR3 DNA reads TGTGCCACCAGCAGAGGGACAGGACAAGAGACCCAGTACTTC. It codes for CATSRGTGQETQYF.

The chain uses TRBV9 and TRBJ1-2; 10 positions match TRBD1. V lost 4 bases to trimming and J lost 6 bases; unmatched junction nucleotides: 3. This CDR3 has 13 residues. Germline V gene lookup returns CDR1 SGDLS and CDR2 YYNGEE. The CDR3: CASSRTGGNGYTF. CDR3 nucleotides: TGTGCCAGCAGCCGGACAGGGGGGAATGGCTACACCTTC.

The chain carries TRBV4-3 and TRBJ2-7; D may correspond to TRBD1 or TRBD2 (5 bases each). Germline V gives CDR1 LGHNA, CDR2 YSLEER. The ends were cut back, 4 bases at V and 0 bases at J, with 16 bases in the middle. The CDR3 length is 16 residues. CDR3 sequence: CASSPYLRESSYEQYF. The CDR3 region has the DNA TGCGCCAGCAGCCCTTACCTCAGGGAGAGCTCCTACGAGCAGTACTTC.

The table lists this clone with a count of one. In DNA, the CDR3 is TGTGCCAGCAGCGAAGAGGGTTTGAGATTTGATGAGCAGTTCTTC. Its translation: CASSEEGLRFDEQFF. The chain recombines TRBV9 with TRBJ2-1, with D perhaps TRBD2 (5 bases). The germline V and J ends were trimmed by 3 bases and 8 bases, with 18 bases remaining between them. This CDR3 comprises 15 residues. Germline values: CDR1 SGDLS, CDR2 YYNGEE.

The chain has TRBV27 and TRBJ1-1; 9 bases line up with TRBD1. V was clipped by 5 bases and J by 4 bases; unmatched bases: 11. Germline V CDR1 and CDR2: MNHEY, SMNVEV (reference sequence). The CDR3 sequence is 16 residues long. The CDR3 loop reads CASSPGSGTGLTEAFF. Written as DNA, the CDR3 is TGTGCCAGCAGTCCAGGATCCGGGACAGGGCTCACTGAAGCTTTCTTT.

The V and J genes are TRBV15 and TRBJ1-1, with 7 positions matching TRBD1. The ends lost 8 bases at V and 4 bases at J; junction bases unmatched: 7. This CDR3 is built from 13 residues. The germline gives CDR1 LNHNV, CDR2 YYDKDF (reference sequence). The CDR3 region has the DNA TGTGCCACCCATCTCAGGGGGGGCACTGAAGCTTTCTTT. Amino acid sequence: CATHLRGGTEAFF.

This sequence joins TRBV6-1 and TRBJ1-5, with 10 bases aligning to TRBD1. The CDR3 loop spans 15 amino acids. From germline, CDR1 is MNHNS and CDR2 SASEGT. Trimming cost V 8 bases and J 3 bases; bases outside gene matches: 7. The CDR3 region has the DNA TGTGCCAGCGGCCCGGACAGGGGGTCCAATCAGCCCCAGCATTTT. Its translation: CASGPDRGSNQPQHF.

In nucleotides, the CDR3 is TGTGCCAGCAGCAAGGGTAGCACAGATACGCAGTATTTT. Encoded protein: CASSKGSTDTQYF. The chain joins TRBV7-6 to TRBJ2-3, with D unclear. This CDR3 is built from 13 residues. Germline CDR1 and CDR2: SGHVS and FNYEAQ. Trimming took 5 bases from V and 0 from J, leaving 6 bases between them. Variable domain in full (rest from reference TRBV7-6 and TRBJ2-3): GAGVSQSPRYKVTKRGQDVALRCDPISGHVSLYWYRQALGQGPEFLTYFNYEAQQDKSGLPNDRFSAERPEGSISTLTIQRTEQRDSAMYRCASSKGSTDTQYFGPGTRLTVL.

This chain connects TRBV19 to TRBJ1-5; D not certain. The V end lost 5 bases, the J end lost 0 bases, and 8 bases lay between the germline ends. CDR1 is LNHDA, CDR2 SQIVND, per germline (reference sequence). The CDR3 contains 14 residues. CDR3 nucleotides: TGTGCCAGTAGTCTGAGGGTTAGCAATCAGCCCCAGCATTTT. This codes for CASSLRVSNQPQHF.